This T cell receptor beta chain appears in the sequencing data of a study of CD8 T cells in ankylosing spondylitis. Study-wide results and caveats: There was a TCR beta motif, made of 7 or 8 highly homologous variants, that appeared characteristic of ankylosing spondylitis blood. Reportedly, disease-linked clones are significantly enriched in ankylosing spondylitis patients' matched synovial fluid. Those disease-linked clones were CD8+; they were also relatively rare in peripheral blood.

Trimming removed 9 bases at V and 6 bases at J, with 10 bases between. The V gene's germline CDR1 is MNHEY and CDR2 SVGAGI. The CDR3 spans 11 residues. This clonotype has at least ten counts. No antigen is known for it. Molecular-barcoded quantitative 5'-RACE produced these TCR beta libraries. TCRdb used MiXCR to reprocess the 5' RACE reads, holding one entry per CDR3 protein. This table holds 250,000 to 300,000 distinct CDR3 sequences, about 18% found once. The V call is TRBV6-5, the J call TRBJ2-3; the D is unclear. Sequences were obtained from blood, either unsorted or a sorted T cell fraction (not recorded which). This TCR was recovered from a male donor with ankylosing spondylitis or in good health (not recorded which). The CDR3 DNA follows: TGTGCCAGTCGGACGCGGGATACGCAGTATTTT. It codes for CASRTRDTQYF.